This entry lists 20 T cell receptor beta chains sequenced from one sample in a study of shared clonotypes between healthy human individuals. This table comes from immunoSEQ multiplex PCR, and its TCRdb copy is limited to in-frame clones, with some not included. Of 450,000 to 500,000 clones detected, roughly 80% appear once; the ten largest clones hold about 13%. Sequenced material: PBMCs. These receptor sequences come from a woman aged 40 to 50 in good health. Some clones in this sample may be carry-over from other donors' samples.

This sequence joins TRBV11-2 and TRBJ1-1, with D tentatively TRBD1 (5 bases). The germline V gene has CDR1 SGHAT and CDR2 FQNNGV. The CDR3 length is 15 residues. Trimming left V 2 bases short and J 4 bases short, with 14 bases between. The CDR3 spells CASSLRGTLGTEAFF. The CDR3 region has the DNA TGTGCCAGCAGCTTACGGGGCACACTGGGCACTGAAGCTTTCTTT.

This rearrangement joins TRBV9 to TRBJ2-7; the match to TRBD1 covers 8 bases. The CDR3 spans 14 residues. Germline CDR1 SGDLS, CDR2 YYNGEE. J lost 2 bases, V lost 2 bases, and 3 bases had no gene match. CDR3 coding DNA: TGTGCCAGCAGCGTCACAGGGGGTCCCTACGAGCAGTACTTC. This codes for CASSVTGGPYEQYF.

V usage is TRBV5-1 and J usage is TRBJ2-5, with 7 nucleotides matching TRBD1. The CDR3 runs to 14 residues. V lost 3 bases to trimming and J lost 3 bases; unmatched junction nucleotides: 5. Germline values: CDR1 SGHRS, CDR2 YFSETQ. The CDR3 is CASSSSGTEETQYF. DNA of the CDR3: TGCGCCAGCAGCTCCTCCGGGACAGAAGAGACCCAGTACTTC.

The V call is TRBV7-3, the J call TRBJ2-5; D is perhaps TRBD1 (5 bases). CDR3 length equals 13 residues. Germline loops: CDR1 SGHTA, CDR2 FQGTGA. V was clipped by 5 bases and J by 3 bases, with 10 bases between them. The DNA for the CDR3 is TGTGCCAGCAGCCAGACAGACGAAGAGACCCAGTACTTC. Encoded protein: CASSQTDEETQYF.

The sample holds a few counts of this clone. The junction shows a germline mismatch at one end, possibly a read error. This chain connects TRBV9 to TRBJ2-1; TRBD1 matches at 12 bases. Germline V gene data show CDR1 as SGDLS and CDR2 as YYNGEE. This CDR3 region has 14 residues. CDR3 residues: CAGSPGQGAEEQFF. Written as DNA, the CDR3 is TGTGCCGGCAGCCCGGGACAGGGGGCTGAAGAGCAGTTCTTC.

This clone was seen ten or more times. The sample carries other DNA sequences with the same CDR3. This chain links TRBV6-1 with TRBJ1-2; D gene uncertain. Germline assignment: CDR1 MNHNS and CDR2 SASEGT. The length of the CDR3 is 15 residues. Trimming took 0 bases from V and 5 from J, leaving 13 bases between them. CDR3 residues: CASSEAGSDLYGYTF. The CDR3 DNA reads TGTGCCAGCAGTGAAGCGGGGTCAGATCTTTATGGCTACACCTTC.

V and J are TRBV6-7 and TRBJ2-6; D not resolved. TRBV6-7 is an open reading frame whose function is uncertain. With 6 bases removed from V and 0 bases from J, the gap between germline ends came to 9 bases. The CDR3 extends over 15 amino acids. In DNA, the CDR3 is TGTGCCAGCAGCTGGGCCGACTCTGGGGCCAACGTCCTGACTTTC. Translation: CASSWADSGANVLTF.

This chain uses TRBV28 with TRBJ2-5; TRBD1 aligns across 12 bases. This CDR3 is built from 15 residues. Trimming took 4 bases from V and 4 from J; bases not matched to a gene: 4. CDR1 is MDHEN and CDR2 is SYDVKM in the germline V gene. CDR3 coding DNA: TGTGCCAGCAGTTGGGACAGGGGGCGCGGAGAGACCCAGTACTTC. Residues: CASSWDRGRGETQYF.

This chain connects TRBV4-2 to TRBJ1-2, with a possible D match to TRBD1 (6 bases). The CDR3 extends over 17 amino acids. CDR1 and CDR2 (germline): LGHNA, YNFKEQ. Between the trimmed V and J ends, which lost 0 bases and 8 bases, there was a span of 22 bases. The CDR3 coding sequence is TGTGCCAGCAGCCAAGAATTTCTTTATCCCGGGGGCGACGGCTACACCTTC. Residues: CASSQEFLYPGGDGYTF.

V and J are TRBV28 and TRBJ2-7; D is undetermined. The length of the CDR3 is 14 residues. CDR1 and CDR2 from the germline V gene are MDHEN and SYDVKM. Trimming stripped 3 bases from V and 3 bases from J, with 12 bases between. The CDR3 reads CASSLPRRDYEQYF. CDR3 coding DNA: TGTGCCAGCAGTTTGCCCCGGAGAGACTACGAGCAGTACTTC.

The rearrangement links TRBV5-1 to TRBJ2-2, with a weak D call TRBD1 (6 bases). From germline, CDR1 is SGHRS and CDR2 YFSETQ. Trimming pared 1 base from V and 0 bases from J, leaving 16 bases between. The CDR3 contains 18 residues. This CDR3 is CASSLRAVRGANTGELFF. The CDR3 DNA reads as TGCGCCAGCAGCTTGCGCGCCGTCAGGGGAGCGAACACCGGGGAGCTGTTTTTT.

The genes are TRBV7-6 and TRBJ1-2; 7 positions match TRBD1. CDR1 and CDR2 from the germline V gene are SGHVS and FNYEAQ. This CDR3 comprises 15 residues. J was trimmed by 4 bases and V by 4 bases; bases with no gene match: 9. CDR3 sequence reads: CASSSDLQGIYGYTF. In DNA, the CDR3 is TGTGCCAGCAGCTCCGATCTACAGGGGATCTATGGCTACACCTTC.

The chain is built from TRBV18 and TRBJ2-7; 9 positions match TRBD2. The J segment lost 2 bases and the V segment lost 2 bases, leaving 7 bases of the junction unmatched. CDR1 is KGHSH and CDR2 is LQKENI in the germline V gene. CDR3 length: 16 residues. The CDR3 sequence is CASSPSGLAGTYEQYF. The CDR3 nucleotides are TGTGCCAGCTCACCAAGCGGGCTAGCGGGGACCTACGAGCAGTACTTC.

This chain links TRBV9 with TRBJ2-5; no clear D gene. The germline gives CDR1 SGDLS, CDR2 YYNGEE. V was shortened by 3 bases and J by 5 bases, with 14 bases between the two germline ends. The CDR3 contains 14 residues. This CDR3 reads CASSAASNWETQYF. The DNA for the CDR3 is TGTGCCAGCAGCGCTGCTAGTAACTGGGAGACCCAGTACTTC. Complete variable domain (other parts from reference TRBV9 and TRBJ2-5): DSGVTQTPKHLITATGQRVTLRCSPRSGDLSVYWYQQSLDQGLQFLIQYYNGEERAKGNILERFSAQQFPDLHSELNLSSLELGDSALYFCASSAASNWETQYFGPGTRLLVL.

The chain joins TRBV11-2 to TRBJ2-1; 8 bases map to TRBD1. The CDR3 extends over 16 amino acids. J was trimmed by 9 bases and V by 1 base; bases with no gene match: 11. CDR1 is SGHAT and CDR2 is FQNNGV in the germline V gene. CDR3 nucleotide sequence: TGTGCCAGCAGCTTAGTCTCCCGGGACAGGATTTTTGAGCAGTTCTTC. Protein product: CASSLVSRDRIFEQFF.

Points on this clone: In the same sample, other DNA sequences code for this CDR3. CDR3 residues: CASSQGGYTF. The CDR3 DNA sequence: TGTGCCAGCAGCCAAGGGGGCTACACCTTC. The chain has TRBV28 and TRBJ1-2; D gene uncertain. Trimming stripped 6 bases from V and 8 bases from J, with 7 bases between. Looked up from germline, CDR1 is MDHEN and CDR2 is SYDVKM. The CDR3 spans 10 residues.

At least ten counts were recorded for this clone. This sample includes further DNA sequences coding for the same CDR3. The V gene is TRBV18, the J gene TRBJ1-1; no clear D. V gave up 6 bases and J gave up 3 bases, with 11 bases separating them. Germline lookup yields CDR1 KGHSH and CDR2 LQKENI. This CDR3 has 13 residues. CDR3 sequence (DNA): TGTGCCAGCTCCACCCAGGATGACACTGAAGCTTTCTTT. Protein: CASSTQDDTEAFF.

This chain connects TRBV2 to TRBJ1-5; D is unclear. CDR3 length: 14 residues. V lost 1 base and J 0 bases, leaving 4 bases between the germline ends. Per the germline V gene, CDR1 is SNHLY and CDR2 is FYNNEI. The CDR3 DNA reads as TGTGCCAGCAGTGAAGTTTATAGCAATCAGCCCCAGCATTTT. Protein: CASSEVYSNQPQHF.

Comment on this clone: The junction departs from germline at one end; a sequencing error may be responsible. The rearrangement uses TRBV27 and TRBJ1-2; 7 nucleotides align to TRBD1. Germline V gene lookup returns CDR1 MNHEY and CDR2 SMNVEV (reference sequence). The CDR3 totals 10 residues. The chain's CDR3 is CASSSRTGIF. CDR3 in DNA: TGTGCCAGCAGTTCACGGACAGGCATCTTC.

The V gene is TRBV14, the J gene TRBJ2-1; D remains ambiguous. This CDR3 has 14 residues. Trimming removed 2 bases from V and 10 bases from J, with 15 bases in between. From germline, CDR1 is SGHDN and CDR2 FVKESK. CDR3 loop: CASSQFVTSREQFF. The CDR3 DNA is TGTGCCAGCAGCCAATTCGTCACGAGTCGGGAGCAGTTCTTC.